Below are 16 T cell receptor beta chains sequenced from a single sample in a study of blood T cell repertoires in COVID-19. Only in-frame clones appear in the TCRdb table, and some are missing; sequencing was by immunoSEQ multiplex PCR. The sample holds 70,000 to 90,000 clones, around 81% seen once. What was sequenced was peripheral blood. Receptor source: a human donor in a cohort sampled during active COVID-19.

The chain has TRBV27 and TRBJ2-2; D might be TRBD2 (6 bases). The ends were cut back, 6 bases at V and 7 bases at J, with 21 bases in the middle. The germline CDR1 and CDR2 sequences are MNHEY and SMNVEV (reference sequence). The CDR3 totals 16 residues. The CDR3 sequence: CASSRSGTGEDGELFF. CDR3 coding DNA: TGTGCCAGCAGCCGGTCCGGGACCGGGGAGGACGGGGAGCTGTTTTTT.

CDR3 loop: CASSDFGTSGQETQYF. The CDR3 coding sequence is TGTGCCAGCAGTGACTTTGGGACTAGCGGCCAAGAGACCCAGTACTTC. This chain connects TRBV2 to TRBJ2-5; 11 bases agree with TRBD2. V gave up 3 bases and J gave up 1 base; unmatched junction bases: 4. Germline CDR1 is SNHLY and CDR2 is FYNNEI. The CDR3 runs to 16 residues.

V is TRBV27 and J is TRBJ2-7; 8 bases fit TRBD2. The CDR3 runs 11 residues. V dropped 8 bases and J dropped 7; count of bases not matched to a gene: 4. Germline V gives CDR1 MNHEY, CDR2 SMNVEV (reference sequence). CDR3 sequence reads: CASRGGVEQYF. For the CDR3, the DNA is TGTGCCAGCCGGGGGGGCGTGGAGCAGTACTTC.

The CDR3 bases are TGTGCCAGCAGCCGCCTAGGGGGGACTAGCGGGATGAGCTCCTACAATGAGCAGTTCTTC. The encoded protein is CASSRLGGTSGMSSYNEQFF. The gene calls are TRBV3-1 (or the pseudogene TRBV3-2) and TRBJ2-1, with TRBD2 matching 13 bases. CDR1 is LGHDT, CDR2 YNNKEL, per germline (reference sequence). Losses at the gene ends were 4 bases for V and 0 bases for J; bases not matched to a gene: 12. The CDR3 is 20 amino acids.

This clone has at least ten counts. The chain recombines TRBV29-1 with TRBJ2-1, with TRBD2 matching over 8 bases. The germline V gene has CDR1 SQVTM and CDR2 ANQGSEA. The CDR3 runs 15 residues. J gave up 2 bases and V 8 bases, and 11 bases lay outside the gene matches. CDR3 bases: TGCAGCACTTGCTTTAGCGGGGCAGCCTACAATGAGCAGTTCTTC. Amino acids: CSTCFSGAAYNEQFF.

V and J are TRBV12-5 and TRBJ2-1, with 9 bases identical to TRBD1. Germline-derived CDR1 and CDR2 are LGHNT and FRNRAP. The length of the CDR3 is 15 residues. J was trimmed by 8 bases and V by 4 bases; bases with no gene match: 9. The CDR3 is CASGSSGQGVYEQFF. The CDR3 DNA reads TGTGCTAGTGGTTCATCGGGACAGGGAGTTTATGAGCAGTTCTTC.

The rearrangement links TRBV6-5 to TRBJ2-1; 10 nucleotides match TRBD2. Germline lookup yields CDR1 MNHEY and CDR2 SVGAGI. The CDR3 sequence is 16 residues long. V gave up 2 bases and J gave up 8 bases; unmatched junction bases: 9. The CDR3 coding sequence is TGTGCCAGCAGTTACCCCTTCACTAGCGGGGACGATGAGCAGTTCTTC. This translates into CASSYPFTSGDDEQFF.

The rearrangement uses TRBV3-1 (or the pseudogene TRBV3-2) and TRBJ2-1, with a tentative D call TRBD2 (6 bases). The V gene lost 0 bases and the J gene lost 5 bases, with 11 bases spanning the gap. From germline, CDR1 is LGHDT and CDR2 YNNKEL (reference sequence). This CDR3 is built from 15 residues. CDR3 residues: CASSQEGGADNEQFF. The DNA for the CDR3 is TGTGCCAGCAGCCAAGAGGGCGGGGCAGACAATGAGCAGTTCTTC.

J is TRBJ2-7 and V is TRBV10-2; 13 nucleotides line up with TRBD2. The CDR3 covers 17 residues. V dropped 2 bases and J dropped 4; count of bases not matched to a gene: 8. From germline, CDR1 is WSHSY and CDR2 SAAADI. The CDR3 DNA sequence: TGCGCCAGCAGTGAGCCCCCACTAGCGGGAGGGTTATACGAGCAGTACGTC. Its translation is CASSEPPLAGGLYEQYV.

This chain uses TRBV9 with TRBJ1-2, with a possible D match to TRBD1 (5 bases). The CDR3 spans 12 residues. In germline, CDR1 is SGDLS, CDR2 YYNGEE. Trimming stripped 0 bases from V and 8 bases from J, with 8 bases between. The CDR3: CASSVGQGGYTF. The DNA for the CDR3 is TGTGCCAGCAGCGTAGGCCAGGGAGGCTACACCTTC.

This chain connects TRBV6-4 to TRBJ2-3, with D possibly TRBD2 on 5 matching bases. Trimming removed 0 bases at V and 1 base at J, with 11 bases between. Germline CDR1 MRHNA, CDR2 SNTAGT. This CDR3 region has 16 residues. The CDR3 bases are TGTGCCAGCAGTGACTCGCTGGGGAGCGGCACAGATACGCAGTATTTT. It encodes CASSDSLGSGTDTQYF.

The CDR3 region has the DNA TGTGCCAGCAGCCCGGGACAGACAGGAAACACCATATATTTT. It translates to CASSPGQTGNTIYF. This rearrangement joins TRBV7-9 to TRBJ1-3; TRBD1 aligns across 7 bases. This CDR3 region has 14 residues. Germline-derived CDR1 and CDR2 are SEHNR and FQNEAQ (reference sequence). After removal of 5 bases from V and 4 bases from J, the junction contained 5 bases not matched to a gene.

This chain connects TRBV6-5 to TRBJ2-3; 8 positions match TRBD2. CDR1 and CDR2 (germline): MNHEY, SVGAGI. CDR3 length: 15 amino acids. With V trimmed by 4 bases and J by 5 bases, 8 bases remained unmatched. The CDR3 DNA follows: TGTGCCAGCAGTTTCTTGACGGGAGGGGGAGATACGCAGTATTTT. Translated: CASSFLTGGGDTQYF.

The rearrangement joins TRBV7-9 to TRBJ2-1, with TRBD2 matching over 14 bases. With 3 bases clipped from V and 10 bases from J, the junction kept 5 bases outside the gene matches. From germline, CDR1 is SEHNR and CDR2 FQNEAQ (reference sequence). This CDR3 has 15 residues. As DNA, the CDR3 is TGTGCCAGCAGCTTTTTAGGACTAGCGGGGGGAGAGCAGTTCTTC. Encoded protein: CASSFLGLAGGEQFF.

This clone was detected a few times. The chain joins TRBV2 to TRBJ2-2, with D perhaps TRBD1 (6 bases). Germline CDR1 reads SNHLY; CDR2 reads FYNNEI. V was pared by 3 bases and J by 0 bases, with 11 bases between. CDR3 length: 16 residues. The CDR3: CASSEGHPSNTGELFF. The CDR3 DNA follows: TGTGCCAGCAGTGAGGGACACCCGTCGAACACCGGGGAGCTGTTTTTT.

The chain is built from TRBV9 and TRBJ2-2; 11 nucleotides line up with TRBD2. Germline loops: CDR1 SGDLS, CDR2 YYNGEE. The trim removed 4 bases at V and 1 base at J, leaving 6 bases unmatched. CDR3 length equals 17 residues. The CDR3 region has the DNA TGTGCCAGCAGCTTCAGACTAGCGGGATTGAACACCGGGGAGCTGTTTTTT. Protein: CASSFRLAGLNTGELFF.